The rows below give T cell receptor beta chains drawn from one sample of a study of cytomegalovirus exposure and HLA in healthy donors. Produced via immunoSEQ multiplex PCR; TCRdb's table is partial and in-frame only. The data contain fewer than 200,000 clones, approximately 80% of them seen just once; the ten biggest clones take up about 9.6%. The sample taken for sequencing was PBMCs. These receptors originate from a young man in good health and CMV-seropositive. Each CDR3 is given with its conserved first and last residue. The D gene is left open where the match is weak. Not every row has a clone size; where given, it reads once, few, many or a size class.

CDR3 protein: CASSPYDGSSYEQYF; CDR3 DNA: TGTGCCAGCAGTCCCTATGACGGGAGCTCCTACGAGCAGTACTTC; D gene: -; clone size: -; V gene: TRBV27; J gene: TRBJ2-7
CDR3 protein: CASSPRGSEKLFF; CDR3 DNA: TGTGCCAGCAGCCCGAGAGGGAGCGAAAAACTGTTTTTT; D gene: -; clone size: -; V gene: TRBV11-2; J gene: TRBJ1-4
CDR3 protein: CASSLMLAGAWTGELFF; CDR3 DNA: TGTGCCAGCAGCTTAATGCTAGCGGGAGCGTGGACCGGGGAGCTGTTTTTT; D gene: TRBD2; clone size: -; V gene: TRBV13; J gene: TRBJ2-2
CDR3 protein: CTIRGSYNEQFF; CDR3 DNA: TGCACCATTAGGGGGTCCTACAATGAGCAGTTCTTC; D gene: -; clone size: -; V gene: TRBV29-1; J gene: TRBJ2-1
CDR3 protein: CAWARQYSGNTIYF; CDR3 DNA: TGTGCCTGGGCTCGACAGTACTCTGGAAACACCATATATTTT; D gene: -; clone size: -; V gene: TRBV30; J gene: TRBJ1-3
CDR3 protein: CRAGSYNEQFF; CDR3 DNA: TGCAGGGCGGGATCCTACAATGAGCAGTTCTTC; D gene: -; clone size: few; V gene: TRBV20-1; J gene: TRBJ2-1
CDR3 protein: CASSQEIGLAGVRETQYF; CDR3 DNA: TGCGCCAGCAGCCAAGAGATTGGACTAGCGGGAGTACGAGAGACCCAGTACTTC; D gene: TRBD2; clone size: -; V gene: TRBV4-1; J gene: TRBJ2-5
CDR3 protein: CASSPTRLMISYEQYF; CDR3 DNA: TGCGCCAGCAGCCCCACGCGCCTGATGATATCCTACGAGCAGTACTTC; D gene: -; clone size: many; V gene: TRBV4-1; J gene: TRBJ2-7
CDR3 protein: CASSGTAGSYEQYF; CDR3 DNA: TGTGCCAGCAGCGGGACAGCCGGCTCCTACGAGCAGTACTTC; D gene: TRBD1; clone size: few; V gene: TRBV2; J gene: TRBJ2-7
CDR3 protein: CASSEFLNRLSSGANVLTF; CDR3 DNA: TGTGCCAGCAGTGAATTTCTAAACAGGTTAAGCTCTGGGGCCAACGTCCTGACTTTC; D gene: -; clone size: -; V gene: TRBV2; J gene: TRBJ2-6
CDR3 protein: CASSAFTGLSTDTQYF; CDR3 DNA: TGTGCCAGCAGCGCCTTTACAGGGTTGAGCACAGATACGCAGTATTTT; D gene: -; clone size: -; V gene: TRBV9; J gene: TRBJ2-3
CDR3 protein: CAMSRGTEQYF; CDR3 DNA: TGTGCCATGTCTCGGGGGACCGAGCAGTACTTC; D gene: -; clone size: -; V gene: TRBV10-3; J gene: TRBJ2-7
CDR3 protein: CATRTGALDTQYF; CDR3 DNA: TGTGCCACCAGGACAGGGGCTCTCGATACGCAGTATTTT; D gene: TRBD1; clone size: few; V gene: TRBV6-5; J gene: TRBJ2-3
CDR3 protein: CASSEGQGAISEAFF; CDR3 DNA: TGCGCCAGCAGTGAAGGACAGGGGGCGATCTCTGAAGCTTTCTTT; D gene: TRBD1; clone size: -; V gene: TRBV10-2; J gene: TRBJ1-1
CDR3 protein: CASSLARRSDTQYF; CDR3 DNA: TGTGCCAGCAGCTTAGCGAGGCGTTCAGATACGCAGTATTTT; D gene: -; clone size: -; V gene: TRBV7-6; J gene: TRBJ2-3
CDR3 protein: CASSLVSSGTEAFF; CDR3 DNA: TGTGCCAGCAGCTTAGTTTCGAGCGGGACTGAAGCTTTCTTT; D gene: -; clone size: -; V gene: TRBV7-2; J gene: TRBJ1-1
CDR3 protein: CASSRRGYTEAFF; CDR3 DNA: TGTGCCAGCAGCCGCAGGGGGTACACTGAAGCTTTCTTT; D gene: TRBD1; clone size: -; V gene: TRBV14; J gene: TRBJ1-1
CDR3 protein: CASSLTGYSYEQYF; CDR3 DNA: TGCGCCAGCAGCTTGACAGGGTACTCCTACGAGCAGTACTTC; D gene: -; clone size: -; V gene: TRBV5-1; J gene: TRBJ2-7
CDR3 protein: CASSQGGDPRFF; CDR3 DNA: TGCGCCAGCAGCCAAGGGGGCGACCCGCGATTCTTC; D gene: -; clone size: -; V gene: TRBV4-1; J gene: TRBJ2-1